This passage covers 11 T cell receptor beta chains from one sample sequenced in a study of T cell clonotyping in hematopoietic cell transplantation. Time point defined: recipient sample about 28 days before transplant, after cytoreduction. Sequencing was performed with immunoSEQ multiplex PCR; in TCRdb, only in-frame clones are kept and a portion is missing. The sample lists about 69,000 clones; 90% to 96% were seen once. The sequences come from peripheral blood mononuclear cells, collected before stem cell transplant. The receptors come from a woman aged 50 to 65 with acute myeloid leukemia. Some clones in this sample may be carry-over from other donors' samples.

The V and J genes are TRBV7-8 and TRBJ1-1; D unclear. The V and J ends lost 1 base and 1 base respectively, with 10 bases between them. This CDR3 comprises 15 residues. Per the germline V gene, CDR1 is SGHVS and CDR2 is FQNEAQ. In nucleotides, the CDR3 is TGTGCCAGCAGCTTAGTCCGGGGAACGAACACTGAAGCTTTCTTT. Its translation is CASSLVRGTNTEAFF.

The J gene is TRBJ2-1, the V gene TRBV30, with TRBD2 identical over 9 bases. V shed 4 bases and J 5 bases; nucleotides not matched to a gene: 6. The CDR3 extends over 14 amino acids. Per the germline V gene, CDR1 is GTSNPN and CDR2 is SVGIG (reference sequence). CDR3 residues: CAWTSGTLNNEQFF. The CDR3 DNA is TGTGCCTGGACTAGCGGGACCTTAAACAATGAGCAGTTCTTC.

This clone was counted a single time. The chain is built from TRBV28 and TRBJ2-1; TRBD2 is a possible D gene (5 bases). CDR3 size: 12 residues. V shed 2 bases and J shed 8 bases, with 7 bases lying between them. Germline CDR1 MDHEN, CDR2 SYDVKM. CDR3: CASSLGLHEQFF. In DNA, the CDR3 is TGTGCCAGCAGTTTAGGACTGCATGAGCAGTTCTTC.

V gene TRBV11-1 combines with J gene TRBJ1-5; D remains ambiguous. Per germline, CDR1 SGHAT and CDR2 FQDESV (reference sequence). The CDR3 totals 13 residues. V was pared by 6 bases and J by 1 base, with 7 bases between. The CDR3 here is CASSRQSNQPQHF. The CDR3 nucleotides read TGTGCCAGCAGTCGGCAGAGCAATCAGCCCCAGCATTTT. The variable domain in full, with the rest retrieved from reference TRBV11-1 and TRBJ1-5, is EAEVAQSPRYKITEKSQAVAFWCDPISGHATLYWYRQILGQGPELLVQFQDESVVDDSQLPKDRFSAERLKGVDSTLKIQPAELGDSAMYLCASSRQSNQPQHFGDGTRLSIL.

The chain recombines TRBV6-1 with TRBJ1-2, with D unresolved. Germline V gene lookup returns CDR1 MNHNS and CDR2 SASEGT. Trimming took 1 base from V and 2 from J, leaving 14 bases between them. The CDR3 contains 16 residues. In DNA, the CDR3 is TGTGCCAGCAGTGAAGGAGGTCTAGGGAAGAACTATGGCTACACCTTC. Translation gives CASSEGGLGKNYGYTF.

V and J are TRBV2 and TRBJ1-5, with a weak D call TRBD1 (5 bases). V was pared by 1 base and J by 2 bases, with 9 bases between. The CDR3 loop spans 15 amino acids. From germline, CDR1 is SNHLY and CDR2 FYNNEI. The CDR3 loop reads CASSEGQQGNQPQHF. DNA for the CDR3: TGTGCCAGCAGTGAAGGGCAACAGGGCAATCAGCCCCAGCATTTT.

The gene calls are TRBV6-6 and TRBJ2-7; D may match TRBD1 or TRBD2 (5 bases each). There are 13 residues in the CDR3. V lost 7 bases and J lost 3, with 13 bases in between. Germline CDR1 reads MNHNY; CDR2 reads SVGAGI (reference sequence). The CDR3 sequence is CASKGTAIYEQYF. The CDR3 DNA is TGTGCCAGCAAAGGGACGGCTATCTACGAGCAGTACTTC.

The CDR3 sequence: CASSSNRRWDYEQYF. The CDR3 nucleotides read TGTGCCAGCAGCTCAAACCGACGGTGGGACTACGAGCAGTACTTC. This chain joins TRBV11-2 and TRBJ2-7; D uncertain. The length of the CDR3 is 15 residues. The germline V and J ends were trimmed by 4 bases and 3 bases, with 16 bases remaining between them. In germline, CDR1 is SGHAT, CDR2 FQNNGV.

This chain joins TRBV16 and TRBJ1-1; D is ambiguous. This CDR3 contains 13 residues. CDR1 is KGHSY, CDR2 FQNENV, per germline. V was cut by 0 bases and J by 3 bases, with 5 bases left in between. In DNA, the CDR3 is TGTGCCAGCAGCCAATCGTCCTACACTGAAGCTTTCTTT. This translates into CASSQSSYTEAFF.

This clone was detected once. The V and J genes are TRBV5-6 and TRBJ2-1; no clear D. Between the trimmed V and J ends, which lost 1 base and 8 bases, there was a span of 7 bases. The CDR3 totals 12 residues. Germline loops: CDR1 SGHDT, CDR2 YYEEEE. Here the CDR3 reads CASSLSRHEQFF. The CDR3 bases are TGTGCCAGCAGCTTGAGCCGGCATGAGCAGTTCTTC.

This sequence joins TRBV28 and TRBJ2-7; 8 bases are shared with TRBD1. Germline CDR1 is MDHEN and CDR2 is SYDVKM. This CDR3 spans 15 amino acids. V trimming: 5 bases; J trimming: 4 bases; junction bases outside the gene matches: 10. The CDR3, as DNA: TGTGCCAGCAGTCCGCCGACAGGGGCTAGATACGAGCAGTACTTC. The encoded protein is CASSPPTGARYEQYF.